This TCR beta chain was identified during a study of cytomegalovirus exposure and HLA in healthy donors. The study's findings and limits: There were 150 or so TCR beta chains listed as cytomegalovirus-associated.

A remark on this clone: What it recognizes is unknown.

The PCR had 60 Vbeta and 13 Jbeta primers. Profiled with immunoSEQ multiplex PCR; TCRdb holds only in-frame clones, not every one. The repertoire consists of fewer than 250,000 clones, with about 80% occurring once and the leading ten covering 15%. The sample consisted of PBMCs. This receptor was taken from a man aged 40-49 years in good health and CMV-seronegative.

CDR3 region: CATRGPGRTDTQYF. The DNA of the CDR3 is TGTGCCACCCGGGGCCCAGGGAGGACAGATACGCAGTATTTT. The gene calls are TRBV6-6 and TRBJ2-3; possible D gene TRBD2, 6 bases. The CDR3 totals 14 residues. From germline, CDR1 is MNHNY and CDR2 SVGAGI (reference sequence). Trimming left V 10 bases short and J 3 bases short, with 17 bases between.